This T cell receptor (beta chain) was profiled in a study of CD8+CD57+ T cells in acquired aplastic anemia. The wider study: Healthy donors gave 10 million or so reads on average for CD4+ cells.

The CDR3 length is 12 residues. Trimming removed 2 bases at V and 10 bases at J, with 9 bases between. From germline, CDR1 is LNHDA and CDR2 SQIVND (reference sequence). This clonotype was observed at least ten times. What it binds is unknown. Study-level points and caveats: Controls and patients did not differ significantly in CD8+ Simpson's diversity. Common to patients and controls were about 31 CD8+ CDR3 sequences.

The template used for profiling TCR beta VDJ and CDR3 was genomic DNA. Using its own MiXCR run on the reads, TCRdb lists one record per CDR3 protein. The table has about 190,000 distinct CDR3 sequences, around half seen once. The source is a human donor in good health, serving as a control. The chain links TRBV19 to TRBJ2-1, with D tentatively TRBD1 or TRBD2 (5 bases each). The specimen was sorted CD4+, CD8+, or CD8+CD57+ T cells (not recorded which) from PBMCs. The CDR3 sequence: CASSILRGEQFF. The CDR3 region has the DNA TGTGCCAGTAGTATATTGAGGGGAGAGCAGTTCTTC.